The entry below gives a single T cell receptor (beta chain) sequence along with its context. No antigen is known for it. No much larger clone exists at a distance of one base, and base qualities are not known. These data originate in a study of T cell repertoires in urothelial bladder cancer (dated by TCRdb to the late 2010s). With regard to the full study: Of the roughly 12 resected lesions, three were clinically staged as cT0, three as cTa, three as cT1 and three as cT2 or greater. In the study, clonality of the TCR repertoire in bladder tumors was compared against clonality in benign bladder inflammation. About a dozen patients with bladder lesions undergoing transurethral resection were identified prospectively. A total of roughly 12 resected bladder lesions, made up of urothelial carcinoma (UC+) and benign (UC-) specimens, were studied.

Benign (UC-) specimens were resected bladder lesions without urothelial carcinoma. Specimens of bladder lesions were obtained during transurethral resection and kept at -80C. DNA was extracted from bladder specimens collected at transurethral resection. Taken from the germline V gene, the CDR1 and CDR2 loops are SGHRS and YFSETQ. There are 14 amino acids in the CDR3, from cysteine to phenylalanine inclusive. CDR3 DNA is the only sequence kept; it has 42 bases, read in frame from the first base. V is shortened by 2 bases, J by 2 bases, and the region joining them spans 10 bases. Broader findings and caveats from the paper: In carcinoma specimens, up to about 17% of infiltrating lymphocytes were accounted for by a single T-cell clone, compared with 2% to 2.5% in benign specimens. The median percentage of tumor infiltrating lymphocytes was about 2% in carcinoma specimens and approximately 12% in benign specimens. Fewer T cells were found in urothelial carcinoma specimens than in benign specimens, with medians of approximately 5,000 and 26,000, respectively.

The TCR beta chain CDR3 region was sequenced with the immunoSEQ assay. Under the source paper's analysis protocol: For each specimen, T-cell fraction, clonal dominance and maximum TCR clone frequency were calculated. TCRdb retrieved this table from immuneACCESS and kept in-frame rearrangements only. Not all clones are present; in checked studies, unresolved V genes account for under half, and no reason is known for the remainder. That table is the source of V, J and clone size, and D and trimming were worked out from the DNA. For this sample the table gives about 11,000 clones, of which roughly 72% were detected only once. 6.5% to 8.5% of the sample is in the top ten clones.

The sequencing sample was made of tumor-infiltrating cells from bladder cancer. This sequence originates from a human donor with a benign inflammatory bladder lesion. The sequence joins TRBV5-1 to TRBJ2-5; the D gene is perhaps TRBD2, on 7 matching bases. The base sequence is TGCGCCAGCAGCTTCGGGGGGCGTCAAGAGACCCAGTACTTC. It encodes CASSFGGRQETQYF.